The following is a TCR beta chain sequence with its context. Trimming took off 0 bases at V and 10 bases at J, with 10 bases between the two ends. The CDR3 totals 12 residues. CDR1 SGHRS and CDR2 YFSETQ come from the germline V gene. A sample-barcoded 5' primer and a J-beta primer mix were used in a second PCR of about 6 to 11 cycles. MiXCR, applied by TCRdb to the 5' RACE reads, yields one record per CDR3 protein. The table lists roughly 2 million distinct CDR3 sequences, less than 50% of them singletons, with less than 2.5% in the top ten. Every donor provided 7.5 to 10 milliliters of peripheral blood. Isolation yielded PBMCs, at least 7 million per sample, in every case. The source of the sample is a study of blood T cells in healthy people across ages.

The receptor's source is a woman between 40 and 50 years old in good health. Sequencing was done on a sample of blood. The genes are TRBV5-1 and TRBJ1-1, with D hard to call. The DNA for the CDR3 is TGCGCCAGCAGCTTGGAAGGGATCGGAGCTTTCTTT. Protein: CASSLEGIGAFF. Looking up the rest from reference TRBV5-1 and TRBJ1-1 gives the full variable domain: KAGVTQTPRYLIKTRGQQVTLSCSPISGHRSVSWYQQTPGQGLQFLFEYFSETQRNKGNFPGRFSGRQFSNSRSEMNVSTLELGDSALYLCASSLEGIGAFFGQGTRLTVV.